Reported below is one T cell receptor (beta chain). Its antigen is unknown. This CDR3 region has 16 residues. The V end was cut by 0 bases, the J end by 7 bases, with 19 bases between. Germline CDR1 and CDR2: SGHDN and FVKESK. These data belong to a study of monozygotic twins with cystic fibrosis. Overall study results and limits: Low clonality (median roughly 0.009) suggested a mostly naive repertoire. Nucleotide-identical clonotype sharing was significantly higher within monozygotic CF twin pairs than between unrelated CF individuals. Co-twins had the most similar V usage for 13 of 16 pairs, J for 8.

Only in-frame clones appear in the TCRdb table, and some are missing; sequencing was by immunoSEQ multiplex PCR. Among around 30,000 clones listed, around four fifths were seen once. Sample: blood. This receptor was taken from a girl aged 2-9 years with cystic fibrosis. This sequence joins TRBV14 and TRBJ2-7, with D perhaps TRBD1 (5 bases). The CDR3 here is CASSQDIGVRFWEQYF. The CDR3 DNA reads TGTGCCAGCAGCCAAGATATAGGGGTCAGGTTCTGGGAGCAGTACTTC.